This T cell receptor beta chain comes out of a study of identical twins. The CDR3 contains 12 residues. Template switching supplied a universal primer site; unique molecular identifiers were carried on the cDNA. TCRdb processed the 5' RACE reads anew with MiXCR; each CDR3 protein has one entry. The sample lists a few hundred thousand distinct CDR3 sequences; around 8.3% were seen once. The data were also submitted as part of a second study, on yellow fever vaccine responses in identical twins.

Material for sequencing was CD8+ T cells sorted from blood. V and J are TRBV12-2 and TRBJ1-5. TRBV12-2 is a documented pseudogene. The sequence derives from a woman aged 18 to 35 in good health. In DNA form, the CDR3 reads TGTGCAAGTCGCTATAGCAATCAGCCCCAGCATTTT. Protein product: CASRYSNQPQHF.